Listed below are T cell receptor beta chains from one sample, sequenced in a study of neurological immune-mediated disorders. TCRdb processed the 5' RACE reads anew with MiXCR; each CDR3 protein has one entry. The sample holds approximately 46,000 distinct CDR3 sequences, approximately 9.1% seen once. Source material: PBMCs. These receptors were taken from a middle-aged woman in good health. CDR3s include the opening cysteine and the closing phenylalanine or tryptophan. D genes are given only for firm matches. Where a row states a size, it is once, few, many or the class of an expanded clone; other rows omit it.

>many|TRBD2|TRBJ2-2|TRBV15
TGTGCCACCAGGCCTACTAGCGGGAGAGGAACCGGGGAGCTGTTTTTT
CATRPTSGRGTGELFF
>few|.|TRBJ1-6|TRBV25-1
TGTGCCAGCAACGGGGTCGGCAAGAGCAATTCACCCCTCCACTTT
CASNGVGKSNSPLHF
>many|TRBD2|TRBJ2-3|TRBV27
TGTGCCAGCAGCCGTAGGCGGGGGGGCCTAGATACGCAGTATTTT
CASSRRRGGLDTQYF
>.|.|TRBJ2-3|TRBV20-1
TGCAGTGCTACTCGGACAGTCACAGATACGCAGTATTTT
CSATRTVTDTQYF
>few|TRBD1|TRBJ2-5|TRBV20-1
TGCAGTGCTTGGACAGGGAAGGCCCAGTACTTC
CSAWTGKAQYF
>many|TRBD2|TRBJ2-7|TRBV6-5
TGTGCCAGCAGTTACGCTAGCGGTTCCTACGAGCAGTACTTC
CASSYASGSYEQYF
>.|TRBD1|TRBJ1-6|TRBV19
TGTGCCAGTAGTATAACGGACAGGGGTAGATATAATTCACCCCTCCACTTT
CASSITDRGRYNSPLHF
>many|.|TRBJ1-1|TRBV5-1
TGCGCCAGCAGCTCTCCTTCAAGTACCACTGAAGCTTTCTTT
CASSSPSSTTEAFF
>many|.|TRBJ2-7|TRBV29-1
TGCAGCGCCTTAGGGTGGGGGACCACCTCCTACGAGCAGTACTTC
CSALGWGTTSYEQYF
>many|.|TRBJ2-7|TRBV5-6
TGTGCCAGCAGCTTGGTATCTGGCCAGGAGCAGTACTTC
CASSLVSGQEQYF
>many|TRBD2|TRBJ2-3|TRBV29-1
TGCAGCGTTTTACTAGCGGAGTCAGATACGCAGTATTTT
CSVLLAESDTQYF
>many|.|TRBJ2-3|TRBV7-2
TGTGCCAGCAGCTGGGCCGGGACTCGAGGGGAGACGCAGTATTTT
CASSWAGTRGETQYF
>many|.|TRBJ1-5|TRBV5-1
TGCGCCAGCAGTCGGGACATCAATCAGCCCCAGCATTTT
CASSRDINQPQHF
>few|.|TRBJ1-5|TRBV7-6
TGTGCCAGCAGCTTAGGGGAAGATCAGCCCCAGCATTTT
CASSLGEDQPQHF
>medium-sized|.|TRBJ2-7|TRBV5-1
TGCGCCAGCAGCTTGACGGGTTTGGGACTGTCCTACGAGCAGTACTTC
CASSLTGLGLSYEQYF
>many|.|TRBJ1-1|TRBV29-1
TGCAGCTCCGACAGCATGGGGACTGAAGCTTTCTTT
CSSDSMGTEAFF
>many|TRBD1|TRBJ2-4|TRBV7-2
TGTGCCAGCAGCCCGTACGGGACAGGGCCACCCATTCAGTACTTC
CASSPYGTGPPIQYF
>many|.|TRBJ2-2|TRBV5-1
TGCGCCACCGGGGGCACCGGGGAGCTGTTTTTT
CATGGTGELFF
>many|TRBD1|TRBJ2-3|TRBV12-3/TRBV12-4
TGTGCCAGCAGTTTCGACAGGGGGATCTCGGCAGATACGCAGTATTTT
CASSFDRGISADTQYF
>.|TRBD2|TRBJ2-5|TRBV20-1
TGCAGTGCTAGCCTTTGGACTAGCGGGAGTTTAGAGACCCAGTACTTC
CSASLWTSGSLETQYF
>.|.|TRBJ2-3|TRBV7-8
TGTGCCAGCAGCTTACCCGACACAGAGGTGACGGGACCCCCGACAGATACGCAGTATTTT
CASSLPDTEVTGPPTDTQYF
>.|TRBD2|TRBJ2-7|TRBV12-3/TRBV12-4
TGTGCCAGCAGTTCTACTACTAGCGGGGCCTACGAGCAGTACTTC
CASSSTTSGAYEQYF